Shown below are 14 T cell receptor beta chains from a single sample sequenced in a study of CD8 T cells in ankylosing spondylitis. TCRdb called the 5' RACE reads again in MiXCR, with one record for every CDR3 protein. Counted here are hundreds of thousands of distinct CDR3 sequences, 20% to 25% occurring once; the ten biggest clones make up around 14%. Sequencing was performed on blood, either unsorted or a sorted T cell fraction (not recorded which). Receptors were obtained from a male donor with ankylosing spondylitis or in good health (not recorded which).

The chain is built from TRBV2 and TRBJ2-1; no clear D gene. Germline V gene sequence: CDR1 SNHLY, CDR2 FYNNEI. CDR3 length equals 13 residues. Trimming removed 5 bases at V and 6 bases at J, with 11 bases between. CDR3 residues: CASSRIGSNEQFF. For the CDR3, the DNA is TGTGCCAGCAGTCGTATAGGAAGCAATGAGCAGTTCTTC.

J is TRBJ2-7 and V is TRBV30; D gene unclear. The CDR3 extends over 12 amino acids. Deletions cut 2 bases from V and 2 bases from J, with 7 bases between. Germline-derived CDR1 and CDR2 are GTSNPN and SVGIG (reference sequence). The CDR3 region is CAWSSQAYEQYF. CDR3 bases: TGTGCCTGGAGTTCCCAGGCCTACGAGCAGTACTTC.

The chain recombines TRBV7-2 with TRBJ2-7; D uncertain. This CDR3 has 13 residues. V lost 0 bases to trimming and J lost 4 bases, with 7 bases between them. Per germline, CDR1 SGHTA and CDR2 FQGNSA. This CDR3 is CASSLAGEYEQYF. Here the CDR3 DNA reads TGTGCCAGCAGCTTAGCGGGCGAATACGAGCAGTACTTC.

The gene calls are TRBV12-5 and TRBJ2-7; D is perhaps TRBD1 (5 bases). Germline V gene sequence: CDR1 LGHNT, CDR2 FRNRAP. The CDR3 totals 16 residues. With 7 bases removed from V and 6 bases from J, the gap between germline ends came to 25 bases. The CDR3 nucleotides read TGTGCTAGTGCCACGGACAAGGCTGGGCCGTTGCGCGAGCAGTACTTC. Translating it yields CASATDKAGPLREQYF.

The gene calls are TRBV7-9 and TRBJ2-7; D is perhaps TRBD2 (6 bases). The CDR3 contains 16 residues. Trimming took 4 bases from V and 3 from J, leaving 19 bases between them. Germline assignment: CDR1 SEHNR and CDR2 FQNEAQ (reference sequence). The CDR3 sequence: CASSSTTGRGIYEQYF. CDR3 sequence (DNA): TGTGCCAGCAGCTCCACCACCGGACGGGGGATCTACGAGCAGTACTTC.

V and J are TRBV7-3 and TRBJ2-1; D possibly matches TRBD1 or TRBD2 (6 bases each). The CDR3 extends over 15 amino acids. V was trimmed by 5 bases and J by 2 bases, leaving 13 bases between them. Germline CDR1 SGHTA, CDR2 FQGTGA. CDR3 loop: CASSPSGDTYNEQFF. In nucleotides, the CDR3 is TGTGCCAGCAGCCCCTCGGGGGACACCTACAATGAGCAGTTCTTC.

At least ten counts were recorded for this clonotype. The rearrangement links TRBV4-2 to TRBJ1-1; TRBD1 matches at 9 bases. CDR1 is LGHNA, CDR2 YNFKEQ, per germline. The CDR3 is 16 residues long. J lost 0 bases, V lost 2 bases, and 4 bases had no gene match. The chain's CDR3 is CASSQTGGAVNTEAFF. CDR3 nucleotide sequence: TGTGCCAGCAGCCAAACAGGGGGCGCAGTGAACACTGAAGCTTTCTTT.

This clonotype was seen repeatedly, ten times or more. The chain has TRBV12-3 or TRBV12-4 and TRBJ2-3, with 8 bases fitting TRBD2. V lost 6 bases, J lost 1 base, and 3 bases stayed unmatched. This CDR3 region has 14 residues. CDR3 nucleotide sequence: TGTGCCAGCAGCCGTAGCGGGGGCACAGATACGCAGTATTTT. Amino acids: CASSRSGGTDTQYF.

This clonotype was detected a few times. This chain uses TRBV6-1 with TRBJ2-2, with 7 bases matching TRBD1. Germline V gives CDR1 MNHNS, CDR2 SASEGT. Trimming cost V 4 bases and J 5 bases; bases outside gene matches: 16. The CDR3 has 18 amino acids. The CDR3 DNA follows: TGTGCCAGCAGTGGATCGACAGGGATGTCTTCGTGGACCGGGGAGCTGTTTTTT. It translates to CASSGSTGMSSWTGELFF.

This clonotype has only a few counts. The CDR3 sequence is CASSLSGTGDFSSYEQYF. Written as DNA, the CDR3 is TGTGCCAGCAGTTTATCCGGGACAGGGGACTTCAGCTCCTACGAGCAGTACTTC. The chain joins TRBV27 to TRBJ2-7, with 10 bases fitting TRBD1. Trimming took 0 bases from V and 0 from J; bases not matched to a gene: 8. This CDR3 has 18 amino acids. Germline V gene sequence: CDR1 MNHEY, CDR2 SMNVEV (reference sequence).

The rearrangement links TRBV28 to TRBJ1-2; no firm D call. The CDR3 totals 13 residues. Trimming stripped 2 bases from V and 4 bases from J, with 8 bases between. Germline V gene lookup returns CDR1 MDHEN and CDR2 SYDVKM. The CDR3 DNA sequence: TGTGCCAGCAGTTTAGGGCAGCTCTATGGCTACACCTTC. Translation gives CASSLGQLYGYTF.

This clonotype was seen a few times. The chain links TRBV29-1 to TRBJ2-5; D not resolved. V was shortened by 7 bases and J by 1 base, with 16 bases between the two germline ends. Germline V gene data show CDR1 as SQVTM and CDR2 as ANQGSEA. The CDR3 extends over 14 amino acids. CDR3 sequence: CSARPRRIQETQYF. For the CDR3, the DNA is TGCAGCGCCCGACCAAGACGGATCCAAGAGACCCAGTACTTC.

The chain is built from TRBV6-5 and TRBJ1-1; D gene ambiguous. CDR3 length: 13 amino acids. CDR1 and CDR2 (germline): MNHEY, SVGAGI. V was clipped by 0 bases and J by 7 bases, with 9 bases between them. For the CDR3, the DNA is TGTGCCAGCAGTTACTCGAGCCCAGGTGAAGCTTTCTTT. Residues: CASSYSSPGEAFF.

The chain employs TRBV20-1 and TRBJ2-7; maybe TRBD2 (6 bases). V dropped 6 bases and J dropped 5 bases, with 20 bases sitting between them. Looked up from germline, CDR1 is DFQATT and CDR2 is SNEGSKA (reference sequence). CDR3 size: 14 residues. The CDR3 protein is CSAPGRRDWHEQYF. The CDR3 nucleotides are TGCAGTGCGCCTGGACGGAGGGATTGGCACGAGCAGTACTTC.